The entry that follows covers one T cell receptor (beta chain) sequence. Its cognate antigen is unknown. These data are taken from a study of OX40 agonist ivuxolimab in advanced cancers. The CDR3 loop spans 17 amino acids. The V gene lost 3 bases and the J gene lost 0 bases, with 16 bases spanning the gap. Looked up from germline, CDR1 is PRHDT and CDR2 is FYEKMQ (reference sequence). Notes on the study in general: With doses of 0.1-3.0 mg/kg, partial responders showed among the lowest clonal expansion.

Generated by immunoSEQ multiplex PCR, the TCRdb table keeps only in-frame clones and is missing some. The sample includes tens of thousands of clones, approximately 94% of them seen just once. The source was CD4+ or CD8+ T cells sorted from blood, collected in a trial of the OX40 agonist ivuxolimab. The V gene is TRBV13, the J gene TRBJ2-3; TRBD2 is a possible D gene (6 bases). The source of this sequence is an adult with an advanced solid tumor such as melanoma, head and neck, liver or kidney cancer. The DNA for the CDR3 is TGTGCCAGCAGCTTTTCGAATAGGGCGGGGAGCACAGATACGCAGTATTTT. The encoded protein is CASSFSNRAGSTDTQYF.